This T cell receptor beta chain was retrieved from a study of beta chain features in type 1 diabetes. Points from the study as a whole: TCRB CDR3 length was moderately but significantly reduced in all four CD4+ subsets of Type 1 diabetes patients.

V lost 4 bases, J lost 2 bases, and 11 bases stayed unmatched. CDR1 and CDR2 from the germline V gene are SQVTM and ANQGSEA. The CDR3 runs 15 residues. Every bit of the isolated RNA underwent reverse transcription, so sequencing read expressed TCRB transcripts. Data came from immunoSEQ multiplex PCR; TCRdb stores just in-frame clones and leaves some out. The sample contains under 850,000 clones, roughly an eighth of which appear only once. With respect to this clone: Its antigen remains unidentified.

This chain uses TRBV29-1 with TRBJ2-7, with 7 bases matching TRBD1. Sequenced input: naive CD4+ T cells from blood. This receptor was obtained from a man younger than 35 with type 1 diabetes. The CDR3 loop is CSVVGTVRGTYEQYF. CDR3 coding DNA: TGCAGCGTTGTAGGGACAGTCCGAGGGACCTACGAGCAGTACTTC.